This section outlines one TCR beta chain sequence together with its context. Its antigen is currently unknown. The data are from a study of siplizumab effects on memory and regulatory T cells. Regarding the study as a whole: About 75-95% of proliferating CD4+ or CD8+ clones had no assignable naive or memory phenotype.

The CDR3 extends over 14 amino acids. CDR1 is LNHDA and CDR2 is SQIVND in the germline V gene (reference sequence). V was trimmed by 6 bases and J by 1 base, leaving 13 bases between them. Measured with immunoSEQ multiplex PCR; TCRdb has only the in-frame clones, and not every one. The table lists about 94,000 clones, approximately 95% of them singletons, with around 0.33% in the top ten. Source material: non-Treg CD4+ T cells sorted from blood. The TCR was taken from a human donor in good health. The rearrangement joins TRBV19 to TRBJ2-7; D may be TRBD1 (6 bases). CDR3 region: CASRPTGKSYEQYF. The DNA of the CDR3 is TGTGCCAGTAGACCGACAGGAAAATCCTACGAGCAGTACTTC.